The 24 T cell receptor beta chains reported below all come from one sample, sequenced in a study of T cells after yellow fever vaccination. Each CDR3 protein is one row after TCRdb ran MiXCR on the 5' RACE reads. This table has a few hundred thousand distinct CDR3 sequences, approximately 6% appearing once. Sequenced here: PBMCs, sampled 5 days after the yellow fever booster vaccination. These receptors originate from a man aged 25 to 45 who received the YFV17D yellow fever vaccine.

This clonotype was observed a handful of times. This rearrangement joins TRBV9 to TRBJ2-2; the match to TRBD1 covers 11 bases. The trim removed 5 bases at V and 6 bases at J, leaving 9 bases unmatched. Germline values: CDR1 SGDLS, CDR2 YYNGEE. The CDR3 totals 16 residues. The CDR3 spells CASSPPGQGVPGELFF. The CDR3 bases are TGTGCCAGCAGTCCTCCGGGACAGGGGGTCCCCGGGGAGCTGTTTTTT.

The chain couples TRBV28 to TRBJ1-1; D is uncertain. The CDR3 is 15 residues long. Trimming pared 2 bases from V and 0 bases from J, leaving 10 bases between. Germline V gene data show CDR1 as MDHEN and CDR2 as SYDVKM. The CDR3 reads CASSLRSGLNTEAFF. CDR3 sequence (DNA): TGTGCCAGCAGTTTAAGGTCTGGGTTGAACACTGAAGCTTTCTTT.

This clonotype was seen more than once but under ten times. CDR3 DNA: TGTGCCACCCCAGGTGGGCCGGACGGCGAGCAGTACTTC. This translates into CATPGGPDGEQYF. The J gene is TRBJ2-7, the V gene TRBV28, with D uncertain. Germline CDR1 reads MDHEN; CDR2 reads SYDVKM. The CDR3 totals 13 residues. V was shortened by 10 bases and J by 6 bases, with 19 bases between the two germline ends.

This clonotype has only a few counts. V is TRBV5-4 and J is TRBJ2-1, with D maybe TRBD2 (6 bases). This CDR3 is 16 amino acids long. V was shortened by 4 bases and J by 4 bases, with 18 bases between the two germline ends. The germline V gene encodes CDR1 SGHNT and CDR2 YYREEE (reference sequence). CDR3 amino acids: CASSRSRGLVYNEQFF. The CDR3 bases are TGTGCCAGCAGCCGGAGTAGGGGACTCGTATACAATGAGCAGTTCTTC.

The rearrangement links TRBV30 to TRBJ2-2, with 7 bases identical to TRBD2. Germline lookup yields CDR1 GTSNPN and CDR2 SVGIG (reference sequence). V shed 5 bases and J 3 bases; nucleotides not matched to a gene: 3. The CDR3 length is 13 residues. The CDR3 nucleotides are TGTGCCTGGGGGGACTACCACACCGGGGAGCTGTTTTTT. This sequence encodes CAWGDYHTGELFF.

The sample holds a few counts of this clonotype. J is TRBJ2-3 and V is TRBV6-2 or TRBV6-3; D is undetermined. The CDR3 spans 12 residues. Between the trimmed V and J ends, which lost 6 bases and 2 bases, there was a span of 6 bases. From germline, CDR1 is MNHEY and CDR2 SVGEGT. As DNA, the CDR3 is TGTGCCAGCAGGTGGGCCACAGATACGCAGTATTTT. This translates into CASRWATDTQYF.

This clonotype turned up a few times. The genes are TRBV11-2 and TRBJ1-6; 8 nucleotides agree with TRBD1. CDR3 length: 14 amino acids. Germline V gives CDR1 SGHAT, CDR2 FQNNGV. V was pared by 4 bases and J by 8 bases, with 4 bases of the junction left unmatched. CDR3 nucleotides: TGTGCCAGCAGCTCACTCAGGGGGCATTCACCCCTCCACTTT. Its protein is CASSSLRGHSPLHF.

This clonotype turned up a few times. CDR3 loop: CAISVADRTSTDTQYF. For the CDR3, the DNA is TGTGCCATCAGTGTTGCTGATAGAACTAGCACAGATACGCAGTATTTT. This rearrangement joins TRBV10-3 to TRBJ2-3; D remains unclear. Germline CDR1 and CDR2: ENHRY and SYGVKD. Trimming pared 4 bases from V and 0 bases from J, leaving 14 bases between. The CDR3 runs to 16 residues.

The chain is built from TRBV9 and TRBJ2-3, with D maybe TRBD1 (6 bases). The CDR3 has 17 amino acids. CDR1 is SGDLS, CDR2 YYNGEE, per germline. V shed 1 base and J shed 2 bases, with 17 bases lying between them. In nucleotides, the CDR3 is TGTGCCAGCAGCGTAAAACCCACTACAGGGTCCACAGATACGCAGTATTTT. Its protein is CASSVKPTTGSTDTQYF.

CDR3 residues: CAWSPKTPISNQPQHF. DNA of the CDR3: TGTGCCTGGAGTCCAAAGACACCAATTAGCAATCAGCCCCAGCATTTT. The rearrangement links TRBV30 to TRBJ1-5; D unclear. Trimming left V 2 bases short and J 0 bases short, with 14 bases between. Germline lookup yields CDR1 GTSNPN and CDR2 SVGIG (reference sequence). The CDR3 consists of 16 residues. Drawing the rest from reference TRBV30 and TRBJ1-5, the complete variable domain is SQTIHQWPATLVQPVGSPLSLECTVEGTSNPNLYWYRQAAGRGLQLLFYSVGIGQISSEVPQNLSASRPQDRQFILSSKKLLLSDSGFYLCAWSPKTPISNQPQHFGDGTRLSIL.

In this sample, this clonotype turned up a few times. The V call is TRBV7-9, the J call TRBJ2-1; 9 bases map to TRBD2. After removal of 5 bases from V and 6 bases from J, the junction contained 11 bases not matched to a gene. CDR3 size: 16 residues. The germline gives CDR1 SEHNR, CDR2 FQNEAQ (reference sequence). CDR3 sequence: CASSTLSGSRSNEQFF. CDR3 DNA sequence: TGTGCCAGCAGCACGCTTAGCGGGAGCCGAAGCAATGAGCAGTTCTTC.

The chain carries TRBV30 and TRBJ1-5, with D maybe TRBD1 (5 bases). The CDR3 contains 12 residues. Germline V gene sequence: CDR1 GTSNPN, CDR2 SVGIG (reference sequence). Trimming removed 1 base at V and 4 bases at J, with 5 bases between. For the CDR3, the DNA is TGTGCCTGGAGTGGGGGGAATCAGCCCCAGCATTTT. It encodes CAWSGGNQPQHF.

This clonotype was found many times. The chain employs TRBV5-8 and TRBJ2-2; TRBD2 agrees at 9 bases. CDR1 is SGHTS and CDR2 is YDEGEE in the germline V gene. The CDR3 spans 15 residues. With 2 bases clipped from V and 6 bases from J, the junction kept 5 bases outside the gene matches. CDR3 coding DNA: TGTGCCAGCAGCTTCATAGCGGGAGCCTCCGGGGAGCTGTTTTTT. Its protein product is CASSFIAGASGELFF.

This clonotype was observed a few times. The rearrangement joins TRBV29-1 to TRBJ1-2; a weak D match, TRBD1 (5 bases). V gave up 4 bases and J gave up 3 bases, with 12 bases separating them. CDR3 length equals 13 residues. Germline V gene data show CDR1 as SQVTM and CDR2 as ANQGSEA. The CDR3 spells CSVARGSDYGYTF. In nucleotides, the CDR3 is TGCAGCGTTGCTAGGGGTTCTGACTATGGCTACACCTTC.

The chain combines TRBV12-3 or TRBV12-4 with TRBJ2-1, with TRBD2 identical over 14 bases. This CDR3 comprises 14 residues. The V and J ends lost 3 bases and 9 bases, in that order; junction bases with no gene match: 1. The CDR3 spells CASSFGTSGGEQFF. In DNA, the CDR3 is TGTGCCAGCAGTTTTGGGACTAGCGGGGGTGAGCAGTTCTTC.

The CDR3: CASSQVWTEAFF. CDR3 sequence (DNA): TGCGCCAGCAGCCAAGTCTGGACTGAAGCTTTCTTT. This rearrangement joins TRBV4-1 to TRBJ1-1, with D unresolved. V was cut by 1 base and J by 5 bases, with 5 bases left in between. The CDR3 length is 12 residues. The V gene's germline CDR1 is MGHRA and CDR2 YSYEKL.

As for this clonotype: At one boundary the junction diverges from the germline segment, which might be a read error. The chain carries TRBV20-1 and TRBJ2-3; 13 positions match TRBD2. Germline V gene lookup returns CDR1 DFQATT and CDR2 SNEGSKA (reference sequence). This CDR3 spans 16 amino acids. The CDR3 region has the DNA TGCTGTGCGCAACACGTACTAGCGGGAGGGCCTCGGACGCAGTATTTT. Translating gives CCAQHVLAGGPRTQYF.

This clonotype appeared many times. This sequence joins TRBV5-1 and TRBJ2-5; no firm D call. CDR3 length: 13 residues. Trimming pared 3 bases from V and 5 bases from J, leaving 11 bases between. CDR1 is SGHRS, CDR2 YFSETQ, per germline. The CDR3 sequence: CASSSTLGETQYF. The CDR3 nucleotides read TGCGCCAGCAGCTCGACGTTGGGGGAGACCCAGTACTTC.

The chain employs TRBV27 and TRBJ2-7; D is possibly TRBD2 (5 bases). In germline, CDR1 is MNHEY, CDR2 SMNVEV (reference sequence). Trimming removed 5 bases from V and 4 bases from J, with 18 bases in between. The CDR3 runs 15 residues. This chain's CDR3 is CASSPKAGSVYEQYF. DNA of the CDR3: TGTGCCAGCAGTCCCAAGGCTGGGAGTGTTTACGAGCAGTACTTC.

The chain uses TRBV6-1 and TRBJ2-2; D tentatively reads TRBD1 or TRBD2 (5 bases each). Between the trimmed V and J ends, which lost 8 bases and 0 bases, there was a span of 10 bases. The CDR3 has 14 residues. Germline V gene data show CDR1 as MNHNS and CDR2 as SASEGT. The CDR3 is CASLGVSNTGELFF. The CDR3 coding sequence is TGTGCCAGCTTGGGGGTTTCGAACACCGGGGAGCTGTTTTTT.

This clonotype was observed a few times. V gene TRBV12-3 or TRBV12-4 combines with J gene TRBJ1-4, with 8 bases aligning to TRBD1. V shed 4 bases, J shed 8 bases, and the junction held 6 bases outside the gene matches. This CDR3 is 14 amino acids long. In DNA form, the CDR3 reads TGTGCCAGCAGTTCAGGGGGCTCGGAAGAAAAACTGTTTTTT. This encodes CASSSGGSEEKLFF.

The V and J genes are TRBV12-5 and TRBJ2-1, with D uncertain. Germline lookup yields CDR1 LGHNT and CDR2 FRNRAP. Deletions cut 2 bases from V and 9 bases from J, with 17 bases between. The CDR3 length is 15 residues. CDR3 nucleotide sequence: TGTGCTAGTGGTTTGTATAATTCGCCTGGGGTTGAGCAGTTCTTC. The encoded protein is CASGLYNSPGVEQFF.

This clonotype was observed many times. CDR3 in DNA: TGTGCCAGCAGTCCTAACTACGAGCAGTACTTC. It yields the protein CASSPNYEQYF. The V and J genes are TRBV7-9 and TRBJ2-7, with D hard to call. Germline assignment: CDR1 SEHNR and CDR2 FQNEAQ (reference sequence). The CDR3 covers 11 residues. V dropped 6 bases and J dropped 3 bases, with 6 bases sitting between them.

This clonotype occurred a few times. V is TRBV30 and J is TRBJ2-1, with TRBD2 identical over 8 bases. This CDR3 has 14 amino acids. J gave up 9 bases and V 3 bases, and 10 bases lay outside the gene matches. Germline V gives CDR1 GTSNPN, CDR2 SVGIG (reference sequence). The CDR3 sequence: CAWSRRGLAIEQFF. The DNA for the CDR3 is TGTGCCTGGAGCCGACGAGGACTAGCAATTGAGCAGTTCTTC. Filled out from reference TRBV30 and TRBJ2-1, the complete variable domain reads SQTIHQWPATLVQPVGSPLSLECTVEGTSNPNLYWYRQAAGRGLQLLFYSVGIGQISSEVPQNLSASRPQDRQFILSSKKLLLSDSGFYLCAWSRRGLAIEQFFGPGTRLTVL.